This section outlines one T cell receptor beta chain sequence together with its context. The sample belongs to a study of Ad26.COV2.S vaccination and SARS-CoV-2 variants. This CDR3 spans 18 amino acids. From germline, CDR1 is LNHDA and CDR2 SQIVND (reference sequence). V shed 1 base and J 2 bases; nucleotides not matched to a gene: 10. TCRdb keeps only in-frame clones here, not all; method: immunoSEQ multiplex PCR. Here the sample spans hundreds of thousands of clones, more than 75% being singletons. Treatment reported: over 15 received Ad26.COV2.S at low or high dose, single or two shots; 5 received placebo; per-sample allocation not given. The samples date from day 63 after the first vaccine or placebo injection.

This clonotype was sampled from a person aged 18-65 years who received the Ad26.COV2.S COVID-19 vaccine or a placebo. This chain joins TRBV19 and TRBJ2-3, with 9 positions matching TRBD2. The sequences come from peripheral blood, collected in a trial of Ad26.COV2.S vaccine versus placebo. CDR3 DNA sequence: TGTGCCAGTAGTATAGGGGTACTAGCGGGTGAGCACACAGATACGCAGTATTTT. This translates into CASSIGVLAGEHTDTQYF.